These 7 T cell receptor beta chains were all obtained from the same sample, sequenced in a study of cytomegalovirus exposure and HLA in healthy donors. Primers for the PCR totalled 60 Vbeta and 13 Jbeta. Here immunoSEQ multiplex PCR was the method, and the copy in TCRdb shows in-frame clones only, minus some. The data hold 150,000 to 200,000 clones, with around three quarters observed a single time. The sequenced material came from PBMCs. All receptors derive from a woman aged 25 to 39 in good health and CMV-seronegative.

This chain uses TRBV27 with TRBJ1-6; 9 bases are a match to TRBD1. Unmatched junction bases numbered 19, after V lost 6 bases and J lost 10 bases. The CDR3 is 18 amino acids. Germline loops: CDR1 MNHEY, CDR2 SMNVEV (reference sequence). CDR3 coding DNA: TGTGCCAGCAGACCGGGGACAGGGCAGGGGGAAGAGGGCTCACCCCTCCACTTT. Protein: CASRPGTGQGEEGSPLHF.

V is TRBV2 and J is TRBJ1-5; 8 bases fit TRBD1. V trimming: 5 bases; J trimming: 7 bases; junction bases outside the gene matches: 7. The CDR3 extends over 14 amino acids. Per the germline V gene, CDR1 is SNHLY and CDR2 is FYNNEI. In DNA, the CDR3 is TGTGCCAGCAGTCAGATTCAGGGGGCCCAGCCCCAGCATTTT. Protein product: CASSQIQGAQPQHF.

The chain joins TRBV7-3 to TRBJ2-1; 11 nucleotides match TRBD2. Germline CDR1 is SGHTA and CDR2 is FQGTGA. The CDR3 has 15 amino acids. With V trimmed by 5 bases and J by 7 bases, 7 bases remained unmatched. CDR3 residues: CASSISGGEGNEQFF. CDR3 DNA sequence: TGTGCCAGCAGCATTAGCGGGGGGGAGGGGAATGAGCAGTTCTTC. Full variable domain (outside the CDR3, taken from reference TRBV7-3 and TRBJ2-1): GAGVSQTPSNKVTEKGKYVELRCDPISGHTALYWYRQSLGQGPEFLIYFQGTGAADDSGLPNDRFFAVRPEGSVSTLKIQRTERGDSAVYLCASSISGGEGNEQFFGPGTRLTVL.

The rearrangement links TRBV9 to TRBJ2-3; 9 bases match TRBD2. Looked up from germline, CDR1 is SGDLS and CDR2 is YYNGEE. V was pared by 0 bases and J by 6 bases, with 5 bases of the junction left unmatched. This CDR3 has 15 residues. This CDR3 reads CASSVASGGFDTQYF. The CDR3 bases are TGTGCCAGCAGCGTAGCGAGCGGGGGGTTCGATACGCAGTATTTT.

The J gene is TRBJ1-4, the V gene TRBV19, with 7 bases aligning to TRBD1. The V gene's germline CDR1 is LNHDA and CDR2 SQIVND (reference sequence). Losses at the gene ends were 8 bases for V and 3 bases for J; bases not matched to a gene: 3. CDR3 length: 13 residues. The CDR3 DNA reads as TGTGCCAGTGGCGGACAGGCTAATGAAAAACTGTTTTTT. Its translation is CASGGQANEKLFF.

This clone was recorded only once. In DNA form, the CDR3 reads TGTGCCAGTAGTGAAGCGTCCCAAGAGACCCAGTACTTC. It encodes CASSEASQETQYF. The chain combines TRBV19 with TRBJ2-5; D not resolved. V was cut by 5 bases and J by 1 base, with 8 bases left in between. This CDR3 is built from 13 residues. Germline V gene data show CDR1 as LNHDA and CDR2 as SQIVND (reference sequence).

The genes are TRBV7-9 and TRBJ2-1, with a weak D call TRBD1 (6 bases). Per germline, CDR1 SEHNR and CDR2 FQNEAQ (reference sequence). The length of the CDR3 is 17 residues. V dropped 5 bases and J dropped 0 bases, with 17 bases sitting between them. CDR3 protein: CASSTPDSSYSYNEQFF. CDR3 DNA sequence: TGTGCCAGCAGCACTCCGGACAGTTCGTACTCCTACAATGAGCAGTTCTTC.